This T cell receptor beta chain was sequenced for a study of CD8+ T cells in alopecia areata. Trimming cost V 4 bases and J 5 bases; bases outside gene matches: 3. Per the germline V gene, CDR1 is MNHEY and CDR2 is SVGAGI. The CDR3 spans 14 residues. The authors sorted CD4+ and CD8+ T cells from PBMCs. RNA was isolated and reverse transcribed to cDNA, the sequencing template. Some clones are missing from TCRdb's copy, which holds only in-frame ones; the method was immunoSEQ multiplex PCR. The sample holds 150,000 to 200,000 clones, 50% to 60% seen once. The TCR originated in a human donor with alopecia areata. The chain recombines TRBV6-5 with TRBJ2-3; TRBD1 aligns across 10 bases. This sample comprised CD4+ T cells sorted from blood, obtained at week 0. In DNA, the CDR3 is TGTGCCAGCAGTTTAGGACAGGGGGGAGATACGCAGTATTTT. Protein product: CASSLGQGGDTQYF.